One and the same sample provided the 6 T cell receptor beta chains below, sequenced in a study of tumor and adjacent non-tumor tissue in lung cancer (dated by TCRdb to 2016 to 2019). Receptor amplification or capture employed multiplex PCR. These reads were obtained on an Illumina HiSeq 2500. TCRbeta libraries were constructed through three rounds of nested PCR with primers (Table S4) according to protocols adapted from ARM-PCR. TCRdb reran the public reads through fastp at Q25 and MiXCR, keeping productive beta chains. Every CDR3 protein is listed once, alongside the most common genes and DNA of its rows. This sample holds around 50,000 distinct CDR3 sequences; less than 70% were observed only once. Around 30% of the sample lies in the top ten. RNA was isolated from bulk, unsorted tissue, and RNA quality was assessed with a NanoDrop ND-1000 and an Agilent 2100. Distant non-tumor tissue taken more than 3 cm from the tumor edge was used as the normal lung sample.

Sequenced input: distant non-tumor lung tissue. These receptors all stem from a woman in her seventies with non-small cell lung cancer.

This clonotype was counted at least ten times. The chain is built from TRBV6-1 and TRBJ1-5; D is unresolved. The CDR3 runs to 13 residues. Germline V gene data show CDR1 as MNHNS and CDR2 as SASEGT. The germline V and J ends were trimmed by 4 bases and 6 bases, with 10 bases remaining between them. Here the CDR3 DNA reads TGTGCCAGCAGTGGCGACTACCGTCAGCCCCAGCATTTT. This encodes CASSGDYRQPQHF.

In its sample, this clonotype was seen a few times. At one end, the junction sequence differs from germline, possibly due to a read error. The CDR3 DNA reads TGTGCTAGCAGCTCGCGAGGGACAGAAAATGAAAAACTGTTTTTT. It encodes CASSSRGTENEKLFF. V usage is TRBV11-2 and J usage is TRBJ1-4, with TRBD1 matching 7 bases. The CDR3 runs to 15 residues. The germline gives CDR1 SGHAT, CDR2 FQNNGV.

J is TRBJ2-2 and V is TRBV6-4; TRBD1 agrees at 7 bases. Germline V gene data show CDR1 as MRHNA and CDR2 as SNTAGT. V shed 5 bases and J 6 bases; nucleotides not matched to a gene: 6. There are 14 residues in the CDR3. This CDR3 is CASSQDREAGELFF. In DNA form, the CDR3 reads TGTGCCAGCAGTCAAGACAGGGAAGCCGGGGAGCTGTTTTTT.

This clonotype was recorded many times. V usage is TRBV6-5 and J usage is TRBJ2-2, with D unclear. This CDR3 is 14 amino acids long. CDR1 is MNHEY and CDR2 is SVGAGI in the germline V gene. Between the trimmed V and J ends, which lost 2 bases and 4 bases, there was a span of 8 bases. The chain's CDR3 is CASSYRPVTGELFF. The CDR3 DNA reads as TGTGCCAGCAGTTACAGGCCGGTCACCGGGGAGCTGTTTTTT.

For this clonotype: The germline gene is not matched at one end of the junction; a read error may be the cause. The CDR3 DNA is TGCAGCGTTGGGACTCGATCCTACGAACAGTACTTC. This gives the protein CSVGTRSYEQYF. The gene calls are TRBV29-1 and TRBJ2-7; perhaps TRBD2 as D (5 bases). The germline V gene has CDR1 SQVTM and CDR2 ANQGSEA. The CDR3 spans 12 residues.

The V call is TRBV6-5, the J call TRBJ1-6; 8 nucleotides match TRBD1. This CDR3 comprises 17 residues. CDR1 is MNHEY, CDR2 SVGAGI, per germline. The CDR3 coding sequence is TGTCCTAGCAGTTACCTAGAAGGACAGGGATATAATTCACCCCTCCACTTT. Residues: CPSSYLEGQGYNSPLHF.